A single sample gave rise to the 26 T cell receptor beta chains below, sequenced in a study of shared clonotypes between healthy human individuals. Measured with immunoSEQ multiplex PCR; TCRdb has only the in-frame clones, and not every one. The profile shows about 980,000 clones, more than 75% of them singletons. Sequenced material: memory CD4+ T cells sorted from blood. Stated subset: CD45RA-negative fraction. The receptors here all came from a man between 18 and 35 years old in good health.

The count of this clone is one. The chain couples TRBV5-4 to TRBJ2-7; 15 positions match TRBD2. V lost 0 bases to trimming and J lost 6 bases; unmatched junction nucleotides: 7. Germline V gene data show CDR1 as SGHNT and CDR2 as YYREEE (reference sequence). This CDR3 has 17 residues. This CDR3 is CASSLGTSGRAQAEQYF. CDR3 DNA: TGTGCCAGCAGCTTGGGGACTAGCGGGAGGGCCCAGGCCGAGCAGTACTTC.

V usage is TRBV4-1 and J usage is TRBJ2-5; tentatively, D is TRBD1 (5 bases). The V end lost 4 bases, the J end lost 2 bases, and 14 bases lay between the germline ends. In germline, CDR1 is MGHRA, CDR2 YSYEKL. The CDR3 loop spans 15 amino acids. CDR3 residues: CASSPTTGEQETQYF. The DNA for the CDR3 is TGCGCCAGCAGCCCAACTACAGGTGAACAAGAGACCCAGTACTTC.

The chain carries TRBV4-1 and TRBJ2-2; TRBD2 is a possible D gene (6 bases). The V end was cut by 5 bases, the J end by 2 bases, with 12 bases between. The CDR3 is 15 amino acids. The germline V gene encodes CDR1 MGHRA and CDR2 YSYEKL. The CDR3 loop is CASSKGDSNTGELFF. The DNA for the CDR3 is TGCGCCAGCAGCAAAGGGGACTCCAACACCGGGGAGCTGTTTTTT.

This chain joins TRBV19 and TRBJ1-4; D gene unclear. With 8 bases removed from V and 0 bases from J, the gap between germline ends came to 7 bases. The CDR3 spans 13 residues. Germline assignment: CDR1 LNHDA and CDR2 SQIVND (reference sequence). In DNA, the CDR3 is TGTGCCAGTTTGTCCTCAACTAATGAAAAACTGTTTTTT. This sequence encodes CASLSSTNEKLFF.

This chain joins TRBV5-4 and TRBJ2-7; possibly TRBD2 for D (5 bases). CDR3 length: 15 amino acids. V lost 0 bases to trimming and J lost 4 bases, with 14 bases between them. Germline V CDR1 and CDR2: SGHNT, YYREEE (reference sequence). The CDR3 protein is CASSLDPGIVYEQYF. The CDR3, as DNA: TGTGCCAGCAGCTTGGATCCGGGAATCGTTTACGAGCAGTACTTC. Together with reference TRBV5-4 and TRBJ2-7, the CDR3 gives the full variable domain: ETGVTQSPTHLIKTRGQQVTLRCSSQSGHNTVSWYQQALGQGPQFIFQYYREEENGRGNFPPRFSGLQFPNYSSELNVNALELDDSALYLCASSLDPGIVYEQYFGPGTRLTVT.

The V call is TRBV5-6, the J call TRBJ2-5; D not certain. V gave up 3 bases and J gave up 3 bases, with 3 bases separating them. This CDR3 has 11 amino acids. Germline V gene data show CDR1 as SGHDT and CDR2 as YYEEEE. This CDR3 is CASSSKETQYF. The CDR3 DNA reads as TGTGCCAGCAGCTCTAAAGAGACCCAGTACTTC.

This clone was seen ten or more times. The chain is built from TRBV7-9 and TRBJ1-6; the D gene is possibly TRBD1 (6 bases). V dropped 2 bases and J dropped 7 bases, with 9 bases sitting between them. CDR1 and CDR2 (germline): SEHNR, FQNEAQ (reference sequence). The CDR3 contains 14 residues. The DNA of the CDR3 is TGTGCCAGCAGCTTACAGGGGTCCAATTCACCCCTCCACTTT. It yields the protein CASSLQGSNSPLHF.

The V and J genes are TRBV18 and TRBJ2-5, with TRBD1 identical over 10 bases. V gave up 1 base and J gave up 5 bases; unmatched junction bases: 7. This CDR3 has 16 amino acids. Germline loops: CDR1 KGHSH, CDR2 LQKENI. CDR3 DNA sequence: TGTGCCAGCTCACCACGGACAGGGGGAAGTGGGGAGACCCAGTACTTC. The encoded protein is CASSPRTGGSGETQYF.

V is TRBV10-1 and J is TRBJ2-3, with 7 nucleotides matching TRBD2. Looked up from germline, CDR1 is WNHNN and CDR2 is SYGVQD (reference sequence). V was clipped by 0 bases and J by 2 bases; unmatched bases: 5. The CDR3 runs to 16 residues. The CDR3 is CASSESGGGITDTQYF. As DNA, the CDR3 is TGCGCCAGCAGTGAGTCAGGCGGGGGAATCACAGATACGCAGTATTTT.

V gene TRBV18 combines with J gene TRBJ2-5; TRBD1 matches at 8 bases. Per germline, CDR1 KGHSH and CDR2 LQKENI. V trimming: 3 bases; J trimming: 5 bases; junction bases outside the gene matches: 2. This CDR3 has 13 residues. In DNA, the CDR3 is TGTGCCAGCTCACCCCAGGGGGCTGAGACCCAGTACTTC. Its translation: CASSPQGAETQYF. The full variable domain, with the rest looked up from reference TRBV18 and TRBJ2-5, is NAGVMQNPRHLVRRRGQEARLRCSPMKGHSHVYWYRQLPEEGLKFMVYLQKENIIDESGMPKERFSAEFPKEGPSILRIQQVVRGDSAAYFCASSPQGAETQYFGPGTRLLVL.

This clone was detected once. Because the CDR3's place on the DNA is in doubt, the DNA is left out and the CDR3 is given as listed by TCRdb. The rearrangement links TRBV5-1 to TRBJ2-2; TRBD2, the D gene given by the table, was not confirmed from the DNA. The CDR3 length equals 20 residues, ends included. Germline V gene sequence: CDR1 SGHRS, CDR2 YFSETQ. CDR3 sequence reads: CASSLAVLAVTNFGAGELFF.

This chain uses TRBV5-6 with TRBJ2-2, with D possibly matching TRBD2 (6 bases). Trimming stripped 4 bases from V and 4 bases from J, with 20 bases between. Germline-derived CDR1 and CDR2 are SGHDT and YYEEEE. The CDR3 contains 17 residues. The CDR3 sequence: CASSPESRRVSTGELFF. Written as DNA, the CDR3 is TGTGCCAGCAGCCCCGAATCGAGGAGGGTTAGCACCGGGGAGCTGTTTTTT.

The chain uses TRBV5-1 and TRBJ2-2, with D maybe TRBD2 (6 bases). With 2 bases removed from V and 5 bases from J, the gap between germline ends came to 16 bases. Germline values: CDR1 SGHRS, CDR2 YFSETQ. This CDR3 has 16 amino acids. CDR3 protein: CASSLSSAHSTGELFF. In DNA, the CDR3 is TGCGCCAGCAGCTTATCTAGCGCCCACAGTACCGGGGAGCTGTTTTTT.

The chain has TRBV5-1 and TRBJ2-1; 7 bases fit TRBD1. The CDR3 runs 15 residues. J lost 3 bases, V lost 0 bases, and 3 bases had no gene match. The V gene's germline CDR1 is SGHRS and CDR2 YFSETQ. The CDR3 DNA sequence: TGCGCCAGCAGCTTGGGAGGGGGCGGCTACAATGAGCAGTTCTTC. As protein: CASSLGGGGYNEQFF.

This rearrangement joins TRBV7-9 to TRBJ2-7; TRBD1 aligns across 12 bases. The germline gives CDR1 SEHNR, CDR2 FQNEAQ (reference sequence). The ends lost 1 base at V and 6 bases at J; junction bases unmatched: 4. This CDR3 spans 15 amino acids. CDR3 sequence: CASSLVGTGGLEQYF. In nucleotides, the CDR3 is TGTGCCAGCAGCTTAGTCGGGACAGGGGGCCTCGAGCAGTACTTC.

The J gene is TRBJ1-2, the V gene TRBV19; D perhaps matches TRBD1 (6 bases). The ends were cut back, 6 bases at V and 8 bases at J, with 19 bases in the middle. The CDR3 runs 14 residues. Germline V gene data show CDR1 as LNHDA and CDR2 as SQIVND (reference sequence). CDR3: CASRSGGLQGGYTF. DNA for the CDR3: TGTGCCAGTAGATCCGGGGGCCTCCAAGGAGGCTACACCTTC.

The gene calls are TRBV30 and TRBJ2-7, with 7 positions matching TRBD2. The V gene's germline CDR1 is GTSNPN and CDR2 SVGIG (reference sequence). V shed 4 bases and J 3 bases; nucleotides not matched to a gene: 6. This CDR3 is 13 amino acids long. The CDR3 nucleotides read TGTGCCTGGAAAACTAGCGCATACTACGAGCAGTACTTC. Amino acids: CAWKTSAYYEQYF. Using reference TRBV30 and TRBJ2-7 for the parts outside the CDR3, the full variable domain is SQTIHQWPATLVQPVGSPLSLECTVEGTSNPNLYWYRQAAGRGLQLLFYSVGIGQISSEVPQNLSASRPQDRQFILSSKKLLLSDSGFYLCAWKTSAYYEQYFGPGTRLTVT.

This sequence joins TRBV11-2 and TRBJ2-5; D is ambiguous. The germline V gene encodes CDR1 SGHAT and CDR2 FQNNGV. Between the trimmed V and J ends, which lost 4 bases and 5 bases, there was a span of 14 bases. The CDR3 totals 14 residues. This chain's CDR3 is CASSSGPDGETQYF. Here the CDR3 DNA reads TGTGCCAGCAGCTCCGGACCCGACGGGGAGACCCAGTACTTC.

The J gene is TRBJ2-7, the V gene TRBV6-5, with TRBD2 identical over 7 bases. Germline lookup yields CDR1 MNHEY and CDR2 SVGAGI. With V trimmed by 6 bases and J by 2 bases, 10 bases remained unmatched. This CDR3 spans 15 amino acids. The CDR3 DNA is TGTGCCAGCAGCCCCAAGCGGGGTGATCCCTACGAGCAGTACTTC. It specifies CASSPKRGDPYEQYF.

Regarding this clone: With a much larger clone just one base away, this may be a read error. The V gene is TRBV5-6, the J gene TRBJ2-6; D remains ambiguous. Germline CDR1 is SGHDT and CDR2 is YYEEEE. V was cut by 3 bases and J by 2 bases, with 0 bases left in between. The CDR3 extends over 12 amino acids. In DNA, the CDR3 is TGTGCCAGCAGCTCTGGGGCCAACGTCCTGACTTTC. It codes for CASSSGANVLTF.

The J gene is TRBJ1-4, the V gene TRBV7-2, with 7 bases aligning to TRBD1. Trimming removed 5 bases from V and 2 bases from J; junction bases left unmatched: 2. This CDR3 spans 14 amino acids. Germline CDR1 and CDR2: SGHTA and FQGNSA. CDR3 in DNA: TGTGCCAGCAGCACGACAGGGACTAATGAAAAACTGTTTTTT. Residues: CASSTTGTNEKLFF.

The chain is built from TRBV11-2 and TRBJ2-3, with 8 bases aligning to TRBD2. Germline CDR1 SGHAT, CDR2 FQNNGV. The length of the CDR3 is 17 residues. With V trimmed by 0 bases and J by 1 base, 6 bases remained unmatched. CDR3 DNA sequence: TGTGCCAGCAGCTTAGATTGGCGGGGGGCGGGCACAGATACGCAGTATTTT. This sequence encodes CASSLDWRGAGTDTQYF. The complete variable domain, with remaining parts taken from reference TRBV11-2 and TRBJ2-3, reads EAGVAQSPRYKIIEKRQSVAFWCNPISGHATLYWYQQILGQGPKLLIQFQNNGVVDDSQLPKDRFSAERLKGVDSTLKIQPAKLEDSAVYLCASSLDWRGAGTDTQYFGPGTRLTVL.

CDR3 loop: CASSPGTLIVSGANVLTF. The DNA of the CDR3 is TGTGCCAGCAGCCCGGGAACCTTAATCGTTTCTGGGGCCAACGTCCTGACTTTC. The chain joins TRBV11-2 to TRBJ2-6; weak D call: TRBD2 (5 bases). This CDR3 contains 18 residues. Germline CDR1 SGHAT, CDR2 FQNNGV. Trimming removed 5 bases at V and 1 base at J, with 18 bases between.

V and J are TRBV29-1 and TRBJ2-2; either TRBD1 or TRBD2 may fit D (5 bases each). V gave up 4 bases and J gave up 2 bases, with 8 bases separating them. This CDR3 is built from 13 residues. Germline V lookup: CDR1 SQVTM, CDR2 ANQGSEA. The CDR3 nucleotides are TGCAGCGTTGCCGGGACCAACACCGGGGAGCTGTTTTTT. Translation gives CSVAGTNTGELFF.

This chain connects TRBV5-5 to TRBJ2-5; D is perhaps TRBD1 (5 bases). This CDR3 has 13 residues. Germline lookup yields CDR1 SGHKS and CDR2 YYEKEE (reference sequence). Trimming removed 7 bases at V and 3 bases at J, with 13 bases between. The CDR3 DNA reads TGTGCCAGCTCTAGGGGCAGTGAAGAGACCCAGTACTTC. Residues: CASSRGSEETQYF.

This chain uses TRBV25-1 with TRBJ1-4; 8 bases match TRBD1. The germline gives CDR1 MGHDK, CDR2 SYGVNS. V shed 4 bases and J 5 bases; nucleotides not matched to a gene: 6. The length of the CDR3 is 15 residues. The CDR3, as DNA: TGTGCCAGCAGTGCCCCAGGGGGCGGGAATGAAAAACTGTTTTTT. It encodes CASSAPGGGNEKLFF.